This T cell receptor (beta chain) was documented in a study of CD8 T cells in Susac syndrome. Bulk CD8+ and CD4+ cells came from magnetic negative isolation; CD8+ TEMRA by FACS. Concerning this clonotype: Its antigen is not known.

V was trimmed by 2 bases and J by 1 base, leaving 9 bases between them. The CDR3 runs 14 residues. Germline V gene lookup returns CDR1 LNHDA and CDR2 SQIVND (reference sequence). Reverse transcription used roughly 0.5 to 1 ug RNA and random hexamers. immunoSEQ multiplex PCR amplified TCR beta CDR3 across 54 Vbeta, 13 Jbeta. MiXCR, run by TCRdb on the immunoSEQ multiplex PCR reads, gives a single entry per CDR3 protein. The profile shows around 53,000 distinct CDR3 sequences, just under 95% of them singletons. Study outcomes and limitations: The TCR sequencing and HLA analysis in the study involved a relatively small number of individuals, as the study acknowledged. Susac CD8+ cells expanded clonally the most in TEMRA cells and in active patients.

V is TRBV19 and J is TRBJ2-7, with a weak D call TRBD2 (6 bases). The clonotype originates from a human donor with Susac syndrome. The specimen sequenced was CD8+ T cells from PBMCs. The CDR3 DNA reads as TGTGCCAGTAGTATACTCGGGGGTTCCTACGAGCAGTACTTC. This encodes CASSILGGSYEQYF.